This T cell receptor (beta chain) originates from a study of blood T cell dynamics during melanoma immunotherapy. Every bulk PBMC sample received the same 350 ng of DNA. Profiled with immunoSEQ multiplex PCR; TCRdb holds only in-frame clones, not every one. The table lists more than 11,000 clones, approximately 84% of them singletons. Time point here: pre-treatment baseline. Patients had no prior systemic cancer treatment, immunosuppressants or other active cancers. The germline V gene encodes CDR1 SGHVS and CDR2 FNYEAQ. The CDR3 is 14 amino acids. The V gene end was trimmed by 5 bases and the J gene end by 2 bases; junction bases not matched to a gene: 5.

This chain uses TRBV7-6 with TRBJ2-5; 7 nucleotides match TRBD1. The TCR was taken from a human donor with melanoma. The specimen comprised blood, sampled from a patient treated with checkpoint blockade. Here the CDR3 DNA reads TGTGCCAGCAGCCGGACAGGAATACAAGAGACCCAGTACTTC. Residues: CASSRTGIQETQYF.